Each of the 19 T cell receptor beta chains below was sequenced from the same sample in a study of early T cells in non-severe SARS-CoV-2 infection. TCRdb called the 5' RACE reads again in MiXCR, with one record for every CDR3 protein. The profile shows tens of thousands of distinct CDR3 sequences, more than 8% of them singletons. What was sequenced was whole blood. Source of these receptors: an adult who was a healthcare worker with PCR-confirmed SARS-CoV-2 infection or an uninfected control (not recorded which).

This clonotype has more than one count but fewer than ten. The chain carries TRBV14 and TRBJ2-7; 9 nucleotides line up with TRBD2. V lost 1 base and J lost 7; bases outside the gene matches: 8. The CDR3 runs 15 residues. CDR1 is SGHDN, CDR2 FVKESK, per germline. The CDR3 here is CASSQGLGLAREQYF. CDR3 coding DNA: TGTGCCAGCAGCCAAGGCCTGGGACTAGCACGAGAGCAGTACTTC.

This clonotype was counted many times. J is TRBJ2-7 and V is TRBV28; TRBD2 matches 7 bases. Germline V CDR1 and CDR2: MDHEN, SYDVKM. V gave up 10 bases and J gave up 2 bases; unmatched junction bases: 8. This CDR3 has 13 amino acids. The CDR3 DNA follows: TGTGCCACCTACCCTAGCGGAACCTACGAGCAGTACTTC. It translates to CATYPSGTYEQYF.

This clonotype was counted many times. This chain connects TRBV6-5 to TRBJ2-3, with TRBD2 as a possible D gene (5 bases). Germline assignment: CDR1 MNHEY and CDR2 SVGAGI. The CDR3 loop spans 16 amino acids. V was trimmed by 0 bases and J by 0 bases, leaving 10 bases between them. The CDR3, as DNA: TGTGCCAGCAGTTACTCTTCGGGAACTAGCACAGATACGCAGTATTTT. Protein product: CASSYSSGTSTDTQYF.

The chain employs TRBV11-2 and TRBJ2-3, with D tentatively TRBD2 (6 bases). The ends were cut back, 5 bases at V and 6 bases at J, with 18 bases in the middle. The germline CDR1 and CDR2 sequences are SGHAT and FQNNGV. The CDR3 consists of 15 residues. Here the CDR3 DNA reads TGTGCCAGCAGCCGGAGGACTACCTCGCGCGATACGCAGTATTTT. Translation gives CASSRRTTSRDTQYF.

This clonotype was picked up a small number of times. This chain's CDR3 is CASSLGGAASTDTQYF. The CDR3, as DNA: TGCGCCAGCAGCTTGGGAGGGGCGGCTAGCACAGATACGCAGTATTTT. The chain carries TRBV5-1 and TRBJ2-3, with D tentatively TRBD1 or TRBD2 (5 bases each). V was pared by 0 bases and J by 0 bases, with 11 bases between. Germline V CDR1 and CDR2: SGHRS, YFSETQ. This CDR3 contains 16 residues.

This clonotype was observed at least ten times. V usage is TRBV6-2 or TRBV6-3 and J usage is TRBJ2-2; no definite D call. Germline values: CDR1 MNHEY, CDR2 SVGEGT. The germline V and J ends were trimmed by 2 bases and 6 bases, with 1 base remaining between them. CDR3 size: 11 residues. In DNA, the CDR3 is TGTGCCAGCAGTTACCCCGGGGAGCTGTTTTTT. Its protein is CASSYPGELFF.

The V call is TRBV27, the J call TRBJ2-1; D is undetermined. Trimming took off 4 bases at V and 14 bases at J, with 6 bases between the two ends. The CDR3 is 9 residues long. In germline, CDR1 is MNHEY, CDR2 SMNVEV (reference sequence). The chain's CDR3 is CASSSREFF. Written as DNA, the CDR3 is TGTGCCAGCAGTTCCCGTGAGTTCTTC.

This sequence joins TRBV18 and TRBJ2-3, with D possibly TRBD2 on 5 matching bases. The germline V gene encodes CDR1 KGHSH and CDR2 LQKENI. This CDR3 is 14 amino acids long. Trimming removed 6 bases from V and 4 bases from J, with 14 bases in between. In DNA, the CDR3 is TGTGCCAGCTCCGGCCCGGGAAGGGCAGATACGCAGTATTTT. Its protein product is CASSGPGRADTQYF.

The CDR3 loop is CASSLAASSTDTQYF. DNA for the CDR3: TGTGCCAGCAGCTTAGCAGCCAGCTCCACAGATACGCAGTATTTT. The chain uses TRBV7-9 and TRBJ2-3; no clear D gene. Trimming stripped 0 bases from V and 2 bases from J, with 9 bases between. The CDR3 is 15 amino acids. Per the germline V gene, CDR1 is SEHNR and CDR2 is FQNEAQ (reference sequence). Filled out from reference TRBV7-9 and TRBJ2-3, the complete variable domain reads DTGVSQNPRHKITKRGQNVTFRCDPISEHNRLYWYRQTLGQGPEFLTYFQNEAQLEKSRLLSDRFSAERPKGSFSTLEIQRTEQGDSAMYLCASSLAASSTDTQYFGPGTRLTVL.

This clonotype was found many times. CDR3 residues: CSARPILGDHINRGTQYF. CDR3 DNA: TGCAGTGCTAGACCAATCCTTGGGGACCATATTAATAGGGGTACGCAGTATTTT. This chain joins TRBV20-1 and TRBJ2-3; D tentatively reads TRBD1 or TRBD2 (5 bases each). Germline lookup yields CDR1 DFQATT and CDR2 SNEGSKA (reference sequence). V was cut by 2 bases and J by 8 bases, with 29 bases left in between. The CDR3 is 18 residues long.

There are a few counts of this clonotype. The rearrangement links TRBV4-2 to TRBJ2-3, with D possibly being TRBD2 (6 bases). The V and J ends lost 0 bases and 11 bases respectively, with 18 bases between them. This CDR3 spans 15 amino acids. Germline values: CDR1 LGHNA, CDR2 YNFKEQ. The CDR3 is CASSQEGTPPRGQYF. The CDR3 coding sequence is TGTGCCAGCAGCCAAGAAGGGACTCCCCCTCGGGGGCAGTATTTT.

In DNA, the CDR3 is TGTGCCAGCAGCTTGTCCACACGCGATACGCAGTATTTT. Its protein is CASSLSTRDTQYF. The chain uses TRBV11-1 and TRBJ2-3; no clear D. The CDR3 is made up of 13 amino acids. V lost 3 bases and J 6 bases, leaving 10 bases between the germline ends. The germline V gene encodes CDR1 SGHAT and CDR2 FQDESV (reference sequence).

A few counts support this clonotype. This sequence joins TRBV7-2 and TRBJ2-3; D is uncertain. The CDR3 extends over 13 amino acids. Germline V gives CDR1 SGHTA, CDR2 FQGNSA. The V end lost 0 bases, the J end lost 6 bases, and 7 bases lay between the germline ends. The CDR3 spells CASSLAVGDTQYF. The DNA of the CDR3 is TGTGCCAGCAGCTTAGCTGTCGGTGATACGCAGTATTTT.

The chain employs TRBV12-3 or TRBV12-4 and TRBJ1-2; TRBD1 matches 9 bases. V lost 7 bases, J lost 4 bases, and 10 bases stayed unmatched. CDR3 length equals 15 residues. CDR3 sequence reads: CASTNDRGLSYGYTF. CDR3 bases: TGTGCCAGCACGAACGACAGGGGGTTATCCTATGGCTACACCTTC.

This clonotype was recorded a few times. The chain couples TRBV9 to TRBJ1-1; D is uncertain. CDR1 and CDR2 from the germline V gene are SGDLS and YYNGEE. V lost 0 bases to trimming and J lost 6 bases, with 12 bases between them. The CDR3 has 14 amino acids. In DNA, the CDR3 is TGTGCCAGCAGCGTAGGGTCCTCTAGGGCTGAAGCTTTCTTT. It is translated as CASSVGSSRAEAFF.

This clonotype was picked up many times. This sequence joins TRBV12-3 or TRBV12-4 and TRBJ1-2; D is unresolved. CDR3 length: 12 residues. Trimming took off 5 bases at V and 8 bases at J, with 12 bases between the two ends. In DNA form, the CDR3 reads TGTGCCAGCAGTCCCGGGGTGTCCGGCTACACCTTC. Amino acid sequence: CASSPGVSGYTF.

This clonotype was recorded at least ten times. The chain carries TRBV6-6 and TRBJ2-3; D perhaps matches TRBD2 (6 bases). CDR3 size: 17 residues. Trimming cost V 4 bases and J 0 bases, with 17 bases left between them. The germline gives CDR1 MNHNY, CDR2 SVGAGI (reference sequence). DNA of the CDR3: TGTGCCAGCAGTTTGGAGGGTTGGGGCACTAGCACAGATACGCAGTATTTT. It yields the protein CASSLEGWGTSTDTQYF.

The sample holds many counts of this clonotype. The chain uses TRBV3-1 and TRBJ2-5; 7 nucleotides align to TRBD2. Per germline, CDR1 LGHDT and CDR2 YNNKEL (reference sequence). This CDR3 has 16 residues. Trimming removed 1 base from V and 5 bases from J; junction bases left unmatched: 10. The CDR3 region is CASSQGAGLLLETQYF. The CDR3 coding sequence is TGTGCCAGCAGCCAAGGAGCGGGACTACTGCTGGAGACCCAGTACTTC.

This clonotype was counted at least ten times. This sequence joins TRBV7-2 and TRBJ1-2, with D possibly matching TRBD1 (6 bases). This CDR3 spans 13 amino acids. Germline values: CDR1 SGHTA, CDR2 FQGNSA. The V end lost 2 bases, the J end lost 10 bases, and 14 bases lay between the germline ends. This chain's CDR3 is CASSLTDRLHYTF. In DNA, the CDR3 is TGTGCCAGCAGCTTAACGGACAGATTACACTACACCTTC. Based on the CDR3 plus reference TRBV7-2 and TRBJ1-2, the full variable domain is GAGVSQSPSNKVTEKGKDVELRCDPISGHTALYWYRQSLGQGLEFLIYFQGNSAPDKSGLPSDRFSAERTGGSVSTLTIQRTQQEDSAVYLCASSLTDRLHYTFGSGTRLTVV.